The entry below gives a single T cell receptor (beta chain) sequence along with its context. Looked up from germline, CDR1 is KGHSH and CDR2 is LQKENI. V was cut by 3 bases and J by 0 bases, with 5 bases left in between. The CDR3 spans 14 residues. The sample originates from a study of shared clonotypes between healthy human individuals. This table comes from immunoSEQ multiplex PCR, and its TCRdb copy is limited to in-frame clones, with some not included. The sample has about 470,000 clones, around 79% seen once; the top ten hold roughly 13%. V and J are TRBV18 and TRBJ2-2, with D unresolved. Input material: PBMCs. This receptor was taken from a woman in her forties in good health. Some clones in this sample may be carry-over from other donors' samples. In DNA, the CDR3 is TGTGCCAGCTCACCCAAAGCGAACACCGGGGAGCTGTTTTTT. Its translation: CASSPKANTGELFF.